The rows below give T cell receptor beta chains drawn from one sample of a study of regulatory T cells in long-lasting Graves disease. TCRdb independently ran MiXCR on the multiplex PCR reads; one entry per CDR3 protein. The profile shows about 320,000 distinct CDR3 sequences, roughly 18% of them singletons. The sequencing used peripheral blood mononuclear cells (PBMCs), collected at new diagnosis, from a patient treated with antithyroid drugs. All receptors come from a female donor with Graves disease. Each CDR3 is given without its conserved first and last residue. Fields, in order: V gene, J gene, CDR3 protein.

v_gene: TRBV24-1; j_gene: TRBJ2-1; CDR3aa: ATSDPGQGINEQF
v_gene: TRBV18; j_gene: TRBJ2-7; CDR3aa: ASSPPVTELAGGTYEQY
v_gene: TRBV7-6; j_gene: TRBJ2-1; CDR3aa: ASSSLAGGGNEQF
v_gene: TRBV7-8; j_gene: TRBJ1-2; CDR3aa: ASSWDGRSGYT
v_gene: TRBV30; j_gene: TRBJ1-6; CDR3aa: ASGTGYNSPLH
v_gene: TRBV6-5; j_gene: TRBJ2-2; CDR3aa: ASSYGLSGELF
v_gene: TRBV5-4; j_gene: TRBJ2-3; CDR3aa: ASSLAEREVQY
v_gene: TRBV28; j_gene: TRBJ1-2; CDR3aa: ASTLFPLRGEGYT
v_gene: TRBV6-1; j_gene: TRBJ2-3; CDR3aa: ASSEGVRDTQY
v_gene: TRBV11-3; j_gene: TRBJ2-1; CDR3aa: ASSAGGAGGVNEQF